This section outlines one T cell receptor (beta chain) sequence together with its context. Source study methods: Estimated nucleated cell counts came from reference gene primer amplification. Assay: immunoSEQ multiplex PCR; the TCRdb copy retains only in-frame clones and omits some. The DNA gave D and trimming, while V, J and clone size come from that table. The sample consists of under 85,000 clones, 70% to 90% of them appearing once. These data belong to a study of blood T cell repertoires in COVID-19. Study at large: Acute-phase and convalescent COVID-19 samples originated in the United States, Italy and Spain. PBMCs, B-cell-depleted T cells, or T cells provided the cDNA or gDNA that made up the material.

The source is a man between 70 and 80 years old with acute or convalescent COVID-19. The sample taken for sequencing was peripheral blood.

The CDR3 is CASRRDRGPNEKLFF. The DNA for the CDR3 is TGTGCCAGCAGAAGAGACAGGGGGCCTAATGAAAAACTGTTTTTT. V is TRBV6-6 and J is TRBJ1-4; 10 nucleotides agree with TRBD1. CDR1 and CDR2 from the germline V gene are MNHNY and SVGAGI (reference sequence). Losses at the gene ends were 6 bases for V and 3 bases for J; bases not matched to a gene: 4. This CDR3 is built from 15 residues.